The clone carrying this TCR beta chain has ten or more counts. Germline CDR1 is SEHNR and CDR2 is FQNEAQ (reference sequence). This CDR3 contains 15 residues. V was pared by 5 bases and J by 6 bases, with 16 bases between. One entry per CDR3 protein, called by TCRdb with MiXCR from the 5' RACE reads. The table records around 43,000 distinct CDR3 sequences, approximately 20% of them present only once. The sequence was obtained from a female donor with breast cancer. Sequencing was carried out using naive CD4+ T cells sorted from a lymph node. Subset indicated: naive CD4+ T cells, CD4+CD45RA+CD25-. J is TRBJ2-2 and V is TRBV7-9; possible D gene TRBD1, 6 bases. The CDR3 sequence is CASSIGTPRAGELFF. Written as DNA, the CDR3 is TGTGCCAGCAGCATCGGGACACCTAGAGCCGGGGAGCTGTTTTTT.